What follows are 19 T cell receptor beta chains derived from one specimen sequenced in a study of CXCR3-negative and CXCR3-positive naive CD8 T cells. All TRB cDNA libraries came from 5' RACE performed with UMI labels. TCRdb re-called the 5' RACE reads and catalogs CDR3 proteins one per entry, DNA excluded. The repertoire table contains roughly 63,000 distinct CDR3 sequences. Overall study results and limits: For CXCR3-positive naive cells, TRB CDR3s were more hydrophobic than those of CXCR3-negative naive cells.

No antigen is known for these receptors. The sample taken for sequencing was naive CXCR3+ CD8+ T cells from blood. The subset: CD45RO-CCR7+CD27+CD95- naive CD8+ T cells expressing CXCR3 (TNR3+). The receptors here all came from a human donor in good health. Some clones in this sample may be carry-over from other donors' samples.

The gene calls are TRBV18 and TRBJ1-2; TCRdb outputs TRBD1, but without DNA this stays unchecked. The CDR3 runs 14 residues. Germline V gives CDR1 KGHSH, CDR2 LQKENI. The CDR3 is CASSPPGQNYGYTF. The full variable domain, with the rest looked up from reference TRBV18 and TRBJ1-2, is NAGVMQNPRHLVRRRGQEARLRCSPMKGHSHVYWYRQLPEEGLKFMVYLQKENIIDESGMPKERFSAEFPKEGPSILRIQQVVRGDSAAYFCASSPPGQNYGYTFGSGTRLTVV.

J is TRBJ2-7 and V is TRBV20-1. In germline, CDR1 is DFQATT, CDR2 SNEGSKA (reference sequence). The CDR3 is made up of 16 amino acids. CDR3 residues: CSARDQLAGESYEQYF.

V is TRBV29-1 and J is TRBJ2-7; the TCRdb call, TRBD2, lacks DNA for checking. This CDR3 spans 12 amino acids. The germline V gene encodes CDR1 SQVTM and CDR2 ANQGSEA. The CDR3 reads CSVEASEGEQYF.

The V and J genes are TRBV7-9 and TRBJ2-7; TCRdb picks TRBD1, but there is no DNA to check that call. The CDR3 runs 15 residues. Germline values: CDR1 SEHNR, CDR2 FQNEAQ (reference sequence). Here the CDR3 reads CASSLDTGGSREQYF.

The chain links TRBV6-5 to TRBJ2-1; TCRdb lists TRBD1, though no DNA is available to test this call. The length of the CDR3 is 13 residues. The V gene's germline CDR1 is MNHEY and CDR2 SVGAGI. The CDR3 spells CASSWDSYNEQFF.

The chain is built from TRBV7-8 and TRBJ2-4. The germline CDR1 and CDR2 sequences are SGHVS and FQNEAQ. The CDR3 consists of 18 residues. The CDR3 spells CASSLPIVDGLAKNIQYF.

The chain employs TRBV20-1 and TRBJ2-2; the TCRdb call, TRBD2, lacks DNA for checking. Germline loops: CDR1 DFQATT, CDR2 SNEGSKA (reference sequence). There are 14 residues in the CDR3. CDR3: CSARDSGEAGELFF.

The V gene is TRBV29-1, the J gene TRBJ1-1; TCRdb gives TRBD1 as the D gene, but with no DNA this cannot be confirmed. Germline values: CDR1 SQVTM, CDR2 ANQGSEA. The CDR3 sequence is 13 residues long. This chain's CDR3 is CSVLDSDDTEAFF.

J is TRBJ2-1 and V is TRBV20-1; TCRdb's assignment of TRBD1 cannot be checked, as there is no DNA. Germline assignment: CDR1 DFQATT and CDR2 SNEGSKA (reference sequence). The CDR3 contains 15 residues. The CDR3 sequence: CSASPGTGDSYEQFF.

The rearrangement joins TRBV7-9 to TRBJ1-2; TCRdb calls TRBD1, which cannot be checked without DNA. This CDR3 contains 17 residues. Germline V gives CDR1 SEHNR, CDR2 FQNEAQ (reference sequence). CDR3 in amino acids: CASSLVFRDTSNYGYTF.

V is TRBV2 and J is TRBJ2-3; checking the TCRdb D call of TRBD1 is not possible without DNA. The CDR3 consists of 16 residues. Germline V CDR1 and CDR2: SNHLY, FYNNEI. The CDR3 reads CASSVRQRPDKDTQYF.

The chain employs TRBV7-9 and TRBJ1-1; TCRdb's D call, TRBD1, is unchecked because there is no DNA. This CDR3 comprises 14 residues. CDR1 is SEHNR, CDR2 FQNEAQ, per germline (reference sequence). The CDR3 sequence is CASSPVGGANEAFF.

Here the CDR3 reads CASSERLAINNEQFF. J is TRBJ2-1 and V is TRBV10-1; TCRdb outputs TRBD2, but without DNA this stays unchecked. Germline V gene lookup returns CDR1 WNHNN and CDR2 SYGVQD (reference sequence). This CDR3 region has 15 residues.

The chain links TRBV28 to TRBJ2-2. This CDR3 is 14 amino acids long. In germline, CDR1 is MDHEN, CDR2 SYDVKM. This CDR3 reads CASSLRQATGELFF.

The chain recombines TRBV29-1 with TRBJ2-7; TCRdb reports TRBD1, a call that lacks DNA to check it against. The CDR3 contains 13 residues. Germline lookup yields CDR1 SQVTM and CDR2 ANQGSEA. CDR3: CSVARTGAYEQYF.

The chain employs TRBV29-1 and TRBJ2-3; TCRdb calls TRBD1, which cannot be checked without DNA. The length of the CDR3 is 14 residues. Germline V gene data show CDR1 as SQVTM and CDR2 as ANQGSEA. This CDR3 reads CSVHPYSRTDTQYF.

The chain recombines TRBV12-3 or TRBV12-4 with TRBJ1-2. This CDR3 is 15 amino acids long. The CDR3 here is CASSPSLTPLYGYTF.

The gene calls are TRBV7-8 and TRBJ2-1; TCRdb's D call of TRBD1 is untestable without DNA. Germline CDR1 and CDR2: SGHVS and FQNEAQ. The CDR3 sequence is 13 residues long. CDR3 sequence reads: CASSLLGDVVQFF. Looking up the rest from reference TRBV7-8 and TRBJ2-1 gives the full variable domain: GAGVSQSPRYKVAKRGQDVALRCDPISGHVSLFWYQQALGQGPEFLTYFQNEAQLDKSGLPSDRFFAERPEGSVSTLKIQRTQQEDSAVYLCASSLLGDVVQFFGPGTRLTVL.

The chain has TRBV20-1 and TRBJ1-2. The CDR3 consists of 13 residues. Germline lookup yields CDR1 DFQATT and CDR2 SNEGSKA (reference sequence). CDR3 amino acids: CSARSDPPYGYTF.